The 16 T cell receptor beta chains presented below share a single source sample, sequenced in a study of shared clonotypes between healthy human individuals. Assay: immunoSEQ multiplex PCR; the TCRdb copy retains only in-frame clones and omits some. The repertoire holds under 300,000 clones, with 65% as singletons. The sequencing sample was made of memory CD4+ T cells sorted from blood. Subset denoted: CD45RA-negative fraction. These receptors came from a man aged 25 to 40 in good health.

The rearrangement links TRBV5-5 to TRBJ1-1; D possibly corresponds to TRBD1 (6 bases). CDR3 length equals 14 residues. V lost 4 bases and J 8 bases, leaving 18 bases between the germline ends. Per germline, CDR1 SGHKS and CDR2 YYEKEE (reference sequence). CDR3 region: CASSPSGTLREAFF. CDR3 coding DNA: TGTGCCAGCAGCCCCAGCGGGACACTCAGAGAAGCTTTCTTT.

V and J are TRBV30 and TRBJ2-2; 12 positions agree with TRBD1. This CDR3 region has 15 residues. CDR1 and CDR2 (germline): GTSNPN, SVGIG (reference sequence). Trimming at V came to 6 bases and at J to 8 bases, leaving 10 bases not matched to a gene. The CDR3 bases are TGTGCCTGTGTTGACCGGGACAGGGGGCTAGGGGAGCTGTTTTTT. Its protein is CACVDRDRGLGELFF.

This clone has only a few counts. The J gene is TRBJ1-2, the V gene TRBV4-1, with 8 bases lining up with TRBD1. Germline assignment: CDR1 MGHRA and CDR2 YSYEKL. This CDR3 comprises 14 residues. Trimming cost V 6 bases and J 4 bases; bases outside gene matches: 7. CDR3 nucleotide sequence: TGCGCCAGCAGTCCTCAGGGGGCTACCTATGGCTACACCTTC. Translation: CASSPQGATYGYTF.

J is TRBJ2-2 and V is TRBV7-8; D remains unclear. This CDR3 region has 16 residues. Germline V CDR1 and CDR2: SGHVS, FQNEAQ. Trimming took off 0 bases at V and 2 bases at J, with 10 bases between the two ends. The CDR3 reads CASSLARMGNTGELFF. CDR3 DNA: TGTGCCAGCAGCTTAGCTAGGATGGGAAACACCGGGGAGCTGTTTTTT.

This clone was seen once. The V and J genes are TRBV7-2 and TRBJ1-2; no definite D call. The CDR3 runs to 17 residues. Trimming shortened V by 5 bases and J by 3 bases, and 22 bases separated the two germline ends. Germline V gives CDR1 SGHTA, CDR2 FQGNSA. The CDR3 reads CASSPEGRSGSDYGYTF. CDR3 nucleotides: TGTGCCAGCAGCCCAGAGGGTCGATCCGGGTCTGACTATGGCTACACCTTC.

V usage is TRBV6-6 and J usage is TRBJ2-1; 7 positions match TRBD1. The trim removed 3 bases at V and 8 bases at J, leaving 7 bases unmatched. Germline values: CDR1 MNHNY, CDR2 SVGAGI (reference sequence). The length of the CDR3 is 14 residues. This CDR3 is CASSYKFTGDEQFF. The CDR3 DNA sequence: TGTGCCAGCAGTTATAAATTTACAGGGGATGAGCAGTTCTTC.

CDR3 residues: CATHEVVASRVYF. CDR3 nucleotides: TGTGCCACCCATGAGGTAGTAGCGAGCCGTGTTTACTTC. The rearrangement joins TRBV6-1 to TRBJ2-7; tentative D call: TRBD2 (5 bases). The germline CDR1 and CDR2 sequences are MNHNS and SASEGT. There are 13 residues in the CDR3. V was clipped by 10 bases and J by 13 bases, with 26 bases between them.

This sequence joins TRBV30 and TRBJ1-2, with D perhaps matching TRBD1 (5 bases). This CDR3 is built from 14 residues. Trimming took off 5 bases at V and 4 bases at J, with 17 bases between the two ends. The germline V gene has CDR1 GTSNPN and CDR2 SVGIG (reference sequence). In nucleotides, the CDR3 is TGTGCCTGGGCGACCGCCACTGGGGGCTATGGCTACACCTTC. This sequence encodes CAWATATGGYGYTF.

This clone is deemed medium-sized (0.01 to 0.1%). The chain combines TRBV2 with TRBJ1-5; TRBD1 agrees at 12 bases. Losses at the gene ends were 4 bases for V and 6 bases for J; bases not matched to a gene: 13. Germline CDR1 reads SNHLY; CDR2 reads FYNNEI. The CDR3 extends over 18 amino acids. In nucleotides, the CDR3 is TGTGCCAGCAGTGGATTGGCTGTGGGACAGGGGGCAGGTCAGCCCCAGCATTTT. Translated: CASSGLAVGQGAGQPQHF.

Comments on this clone: This may be a read error: a much more frequent sequence differs by one nucleotide. The chain joins TRBV9 to TRBJ2-1; D remains unclear. Germline CDR1 reads SGDLS; CDR2 reads YYNGEE. The CDR3 spans 11 residues. Trimming removed 4 bases from V and 3 bases from J, with 2 bases in between. The CDR3 DNA follows: TGTGCCAGCAGCCTCTACAATGAGCAGTTCTTC. It translates to CASSLYNEQFF.

V is TRBV28 and J is TRBJ2-1; 11 bases align to TRBD2. With 2 bases clipped from V and 11 bases from J, the junction kept 5 bases outside the gene matches. There are 14 residues in the CDR3. Germline values: CDR1 MDHEN, CDR2 SYDVKM. The CDR3 DNA is TGTGCCAGCAGTTTAAGAGGGACTAGCGGCCAGCAGTTCTTC. Translation: CASSLRGTSGQQFF.

This clone showed up many times. This rearrangement joins TRBV7-9 to TRBJ1-2; no firm D call. This CDR3 region has 13 residues. Germline V gene data show CDR1 as SEHNR and CDR2 as FQNEAQ (reference sequence). V shed 4 bases and J shed 8 bases, with 14 bases lying between them. The CDR3 loop reads CASSSTQAVGYTF. CDR3 sequence (DNA): TGTGCCAGCAGCTCGACCCAGGCGGTCGGCTACACCTTC.

The chain carries TRBV29-1 and TRBJ2-1; D perhaps matches TRBD1 (6 bases). The CDR3 runs 15 residues. V was pared by 3 bases and J by 5 bases, with 17 bases between. Germline assignment: CDR1 SQVTM and CDR2 ANQGSEA. CDR3 amino acids: CSVESKRTVNNEQFF. CDR3 nucleotides: TGCAGCGTTGAGTCAAAGCGGACAGTTAACAATGAGCAGTTCTTC.

V gene TRBV29-1 combines with J gene TRBJ2-7; 7 bases are shared with TRBD1. Germline assignment: CDR1 SQVTM and CDR2 ANQGSEA. Trimming cost V 6 bases and J 1 base; bases outside gene matches: 3. This CDR3 is built from 12 residues. For the CDR3, the DNA is TGCAGCGTCGGGACAGTATCCTACGAGCAGTACTTC. It codes for CSVGTVSYEQYF.

The V gene is TRBV19, the J gene TRBJ1-5, with D unresolved. Trimming took off 7 bases at V and 1 base at J, with 11 bases between the two ends. The germline gives CDR1 LNHDA, CDR2 SQIVND (reference sequence). This CDR3 spans 14 amino acids. In nucleotides, the CDR3 is TGTGCCAGTAATATGGACGGAAGCAATCAGCCCCAGCATTTT. This codes for CASNMDGSNQPQHF.

This clone was found once. The rearrangement links TRBV18 to TRBJ2-7, with D perhaps matching TRBD1 (6 bases). The length of the CDR3 is 15 residues. CDR1 and CDR2 from the germline V gene are KGHSH and LQKENI. The V end was cut by 4 bases, the J end by 0 bases, with 13 bases between. CDR3 residues: CASSLTGTDSYEQYF. The CDR3 coding sequence is TGTGCCAGCTCACTGACAGGAACAGACTCCTACGAGCAGTACTTC. Full variable domain (remainder filled in from reference TRBV18 and TRBJ2-7): NAGVMQNPRHLVRRRGQEARLRCSPMKGHSHVYWYRQLPEEGLKFMVYLQKENIIDESGMPKERFSAEFPKEGPSILRIQQVVRGDSAAYFCASSLTGTDSYEQYFGPGTRLTVT.